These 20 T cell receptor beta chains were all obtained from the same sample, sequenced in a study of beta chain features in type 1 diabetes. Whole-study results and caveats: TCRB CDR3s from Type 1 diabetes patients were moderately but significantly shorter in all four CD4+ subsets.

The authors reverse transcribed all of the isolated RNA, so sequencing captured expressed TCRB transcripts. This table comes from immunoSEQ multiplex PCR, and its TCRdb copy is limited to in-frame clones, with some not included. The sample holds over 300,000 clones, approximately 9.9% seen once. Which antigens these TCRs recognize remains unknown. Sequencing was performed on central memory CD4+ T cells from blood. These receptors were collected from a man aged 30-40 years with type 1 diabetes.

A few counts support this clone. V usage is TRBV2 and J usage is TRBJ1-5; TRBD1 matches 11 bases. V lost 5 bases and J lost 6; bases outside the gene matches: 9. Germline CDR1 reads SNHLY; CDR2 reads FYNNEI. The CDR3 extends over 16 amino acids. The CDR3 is CASSPRRTGGSQPQHF. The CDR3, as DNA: TGTGCCAGCAGTCCTCGTCGGACAGGGGGCTCTCAGCCCCAGCATTTT.

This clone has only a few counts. The CDR3 region is CASTGLSGELFF. In DNA, the CDR3 is TGTGCCAGCACAGGTCTGTCCGGGGAGCTGTTTTTT. This chain connects TRBV6-5 to TRBJ2-2; D unclear. The V end was cut by 7 bases, the J end by 6 bases, with 9 bases between. The germline V gene has CDR1 MNHEY and CDR2 SVGAGI. The CDR3 sequence is 12 residues long.

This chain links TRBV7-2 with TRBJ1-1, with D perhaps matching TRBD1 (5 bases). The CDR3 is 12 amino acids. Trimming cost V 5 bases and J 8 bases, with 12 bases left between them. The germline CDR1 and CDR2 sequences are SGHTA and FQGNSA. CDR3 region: CASSPYRTEAFF. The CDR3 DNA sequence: TGTGCCAGCAGCCCTTACAGGACAGAAGCTTTCTTT.

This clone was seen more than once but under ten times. This CDR3 reads CAWNDRGARGTQYF. CDR3 nucleotide sequence: TGTGCCTGGAACGATCGGGGGGCGCGAGGGACCCAGTACTTC. The chain has TRBV30 and TRBJ2-5; D is possibly TRBD2 (7 bases). Germline V gives CDR1 GTSNPN, CDR2 SVGIG (reference sequence). V dropped 4 bases and J dropped 7 bases, with 19 bases sitting between them. The CDR3 runs to 14 residues.

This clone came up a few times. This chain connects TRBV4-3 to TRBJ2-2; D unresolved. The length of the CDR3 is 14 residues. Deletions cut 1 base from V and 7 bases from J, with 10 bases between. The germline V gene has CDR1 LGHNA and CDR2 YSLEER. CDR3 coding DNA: TGCGCCAGCAGCCAAGCTGGGCGCTTCGGGGAGCTGTTTTTT. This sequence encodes CASSQAGRFGELFF.

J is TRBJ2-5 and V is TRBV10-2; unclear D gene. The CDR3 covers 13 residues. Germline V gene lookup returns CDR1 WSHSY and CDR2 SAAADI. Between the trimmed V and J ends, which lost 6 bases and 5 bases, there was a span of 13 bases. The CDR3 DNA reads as TGCGCCAGCAGCCCCCCCTGGCCGGAGACCCAGTACTTC. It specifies CASSPPWPETQYF.

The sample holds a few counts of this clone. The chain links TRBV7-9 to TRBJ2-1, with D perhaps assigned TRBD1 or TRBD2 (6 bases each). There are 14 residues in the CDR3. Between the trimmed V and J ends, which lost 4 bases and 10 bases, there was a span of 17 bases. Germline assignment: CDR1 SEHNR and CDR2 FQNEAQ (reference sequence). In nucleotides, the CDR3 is TGTGCCAGCAGCTGGCGGGACACCTTTCGGGAGCAGTTCTTC. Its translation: CASSWRDTFREQFF.

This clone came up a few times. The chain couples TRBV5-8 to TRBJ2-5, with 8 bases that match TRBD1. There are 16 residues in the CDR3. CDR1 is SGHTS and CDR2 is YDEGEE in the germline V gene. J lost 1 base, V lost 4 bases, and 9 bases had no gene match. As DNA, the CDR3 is TGTGCCAGCAGCCCCCGACAGGGGCTACTCCAAGAGACCCAGTACTTC. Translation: CASSPRQGLLQETQYF.

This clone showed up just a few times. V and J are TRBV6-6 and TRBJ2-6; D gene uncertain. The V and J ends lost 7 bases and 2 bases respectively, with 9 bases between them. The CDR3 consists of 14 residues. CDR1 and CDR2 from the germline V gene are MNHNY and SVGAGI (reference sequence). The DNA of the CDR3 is TGTGCCAGCACTCTAGAGGCTGGGGCCAACGTCCTGACTTTC. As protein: CASTLEAGANVLTF.

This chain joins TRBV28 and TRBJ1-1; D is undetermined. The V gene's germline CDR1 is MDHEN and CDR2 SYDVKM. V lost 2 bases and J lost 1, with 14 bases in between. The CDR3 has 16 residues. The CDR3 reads CASSLGWRSWNTEAFF. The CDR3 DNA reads TGTGCCAGCAGTTTAGGATGGCGGAGCTGGAACACTGAAGCTTTCTTT.

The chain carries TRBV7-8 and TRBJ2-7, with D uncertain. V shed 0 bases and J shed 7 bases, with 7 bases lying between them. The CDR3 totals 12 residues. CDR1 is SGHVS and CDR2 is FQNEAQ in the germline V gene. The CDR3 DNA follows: TGTGCCAGCAGCTTAGCAGGCACTGAGCAGTACTTC. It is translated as CASSLAGTEQYF.

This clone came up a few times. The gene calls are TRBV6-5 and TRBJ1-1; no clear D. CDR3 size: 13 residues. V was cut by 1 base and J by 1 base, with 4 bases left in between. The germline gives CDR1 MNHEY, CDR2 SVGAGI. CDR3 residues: CASSYLENTEAFF. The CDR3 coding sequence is TGTGCCAGCAGTTACTTAGAGAACACTGAAGCTTTCTTT.

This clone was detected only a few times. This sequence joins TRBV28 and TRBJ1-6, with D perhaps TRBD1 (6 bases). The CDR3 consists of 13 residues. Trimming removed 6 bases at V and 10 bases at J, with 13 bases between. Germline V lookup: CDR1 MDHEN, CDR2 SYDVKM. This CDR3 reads CASRETGLSPLHF. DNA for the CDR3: TGTGCCAGCAGGGAAACAGGGCTCTCACCCCTCCACTTT. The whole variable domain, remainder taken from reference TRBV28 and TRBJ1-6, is DVKVTQSSRYLVKRTGEKVFLECVQDMDHENMFWYRQDPGLGLRLIYFSYDVKMKEKGDIPEGYSVSREKKERFSLILESASTNQTSMYLCASRETGLSPLHFGNGTRLTVT.

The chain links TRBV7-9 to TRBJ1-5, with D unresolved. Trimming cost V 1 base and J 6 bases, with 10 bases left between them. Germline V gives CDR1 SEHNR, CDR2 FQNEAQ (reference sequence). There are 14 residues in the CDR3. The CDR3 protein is CASSLDLDAQPQHF. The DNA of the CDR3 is TGTGCCAGCAGCTTAGACTTGGATGCTCAGCCCCAGCATTTT.

As DNA, the CDR3 is TGTGCCAGCAGCTTATTTGTCACAGATACGCAGTATTTT. It encodes CASSLFVTDTQYF. The gene calls are TRBV7-2 and TRBJ2-3, with no clear D. Trimming removed 2 bases from V and 2 bases from J, with 5 bases in between. The CDR3 is made up of 13 amino acids. Germline V lookup: CDR1 SGHTA, CDR2 FQGNSA. The full variable domain, in which reference TRBV7-2 and TRBJ2-3 provide the parts outside the CDR3, is GAGVSQSPSNKVTEKGKDVELRCDPISGHTALYWYRQSLGQGLEFLIYFQGNSAPDKSGLPSDRFSAERTGGSVSTLTIQRTQQEDSAVYLCASSLFVTDTQYFGPGTRLTVL.

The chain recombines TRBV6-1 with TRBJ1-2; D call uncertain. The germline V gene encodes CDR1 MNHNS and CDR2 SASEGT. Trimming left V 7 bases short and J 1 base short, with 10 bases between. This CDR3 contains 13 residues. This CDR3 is CASNVVNNYGYTF. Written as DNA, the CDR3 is TGTGCCAGCAATGTCGTCAATAACTATGGCTACACCTTC.

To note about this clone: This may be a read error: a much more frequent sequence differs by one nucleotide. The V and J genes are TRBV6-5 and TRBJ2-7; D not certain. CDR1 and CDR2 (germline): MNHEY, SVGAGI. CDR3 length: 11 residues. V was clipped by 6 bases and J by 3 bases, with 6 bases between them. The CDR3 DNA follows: TGTGCCAGCAGCCAAAACTACGAGCAGTACTTC. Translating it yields CASSQNYEQYF.

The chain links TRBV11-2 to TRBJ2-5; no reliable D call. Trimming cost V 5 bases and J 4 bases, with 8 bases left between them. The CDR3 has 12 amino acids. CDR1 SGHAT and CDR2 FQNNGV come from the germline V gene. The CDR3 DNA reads TGTGCCAGCAGCATCGGGCGAGAGACCCAGTACTTC. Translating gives CASSIGRETQYF. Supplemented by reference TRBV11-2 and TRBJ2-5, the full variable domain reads EAGVAQSPRYKIIEKRQSVAFWCNPISGHATLYWYQQILGQGPKLLIQFQNNGVVDDSQLPKDRFSAERLKGVDSTLKIQPAKLEDSAVYLCASSIGRETQYFGPGTRLLVL.

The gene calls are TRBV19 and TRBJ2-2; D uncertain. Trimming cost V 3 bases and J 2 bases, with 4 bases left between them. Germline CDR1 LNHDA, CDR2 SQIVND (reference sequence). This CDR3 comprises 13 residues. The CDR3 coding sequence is TGTGCCAGTAGTATGAGAAACACCGGGGAGCTGTTTTTT. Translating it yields CASSMRNTGELFF.

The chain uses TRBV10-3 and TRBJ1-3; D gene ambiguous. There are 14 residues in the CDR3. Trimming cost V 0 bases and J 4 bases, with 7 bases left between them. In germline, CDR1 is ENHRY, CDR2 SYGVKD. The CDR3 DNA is TGTGCCATCAGTGAGTCGAACCTGGGAAACACCATATATTTT. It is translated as CAISESNLGNTIYF.